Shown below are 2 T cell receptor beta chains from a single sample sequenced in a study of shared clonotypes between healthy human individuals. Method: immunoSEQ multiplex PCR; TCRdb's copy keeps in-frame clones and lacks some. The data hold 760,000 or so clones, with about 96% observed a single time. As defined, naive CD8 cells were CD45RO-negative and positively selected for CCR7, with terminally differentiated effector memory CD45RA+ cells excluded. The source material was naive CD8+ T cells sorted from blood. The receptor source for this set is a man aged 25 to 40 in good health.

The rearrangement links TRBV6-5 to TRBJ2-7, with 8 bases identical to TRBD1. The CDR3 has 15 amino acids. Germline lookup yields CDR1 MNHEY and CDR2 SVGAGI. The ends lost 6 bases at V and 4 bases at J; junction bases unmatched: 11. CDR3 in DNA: TGTGCCAGCAGCCCAGGGGGCACTCTATCTTACGAGCAGTACTTC. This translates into CASSPGGTLSYEQYF.

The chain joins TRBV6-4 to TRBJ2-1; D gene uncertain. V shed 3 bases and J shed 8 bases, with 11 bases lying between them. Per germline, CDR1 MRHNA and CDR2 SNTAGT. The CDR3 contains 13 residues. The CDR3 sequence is CASSDTWVDEQFF. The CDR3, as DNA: TGTGCCAGCAGTGATACTTGGGTAGATGAGCAGTTCTTC.